This T cell receptor beta chain was observed in a study of Ad26.COV2.S vaccination and SARS-CoV-2 variants. Study-wide context: Trial arm assignment for the donor was COV1001 Ad26.COV2.S. The vaccine Ad26.COV2.S was put into the muscle once, or twice with 56 days between.

Note on this clone: Its antigen remains unknown.

Specified treatment: over 15 received Ad26.COV2.S at low or high dose, single or two shots; roughly 5 received placebo; per-sample allocation not given. Sampling was performed 63 days after the first vaccine or placebo injection. Study conclusions and caveats: Reported findings describe substantial breadth in spike-specific CD8+ and CD4+ T cell responses following vaccination.

Repertoires were generated with immunoSEQ multiplex PCR, while TCRdb's copy carries only in-frame clones and drops some. The table has 500,000 or so clones, around nine tenths seen once. The sample in question was peripheral blood, obtained in a trial of Ad26.COV2.S vaccine versus placebo. This receptor was taken from a person between 18 and 60 years old who received the Ad26.COV2.S COVID-19 vaccine or a placebo.

The CDR3 DNA is TGTGCCAGCAGTTTAAGGGAAAATGAAAAACTGTTTTTT. Residues: CASSLRENEKLFF. This chain uses TRBV12-3 or TRBV12-4 with TRBJ1-4, with D hard to call. V lost 2 bases to trimming and J lost 5 bases, with 6 bases between them. CDR3 size: 13 residues.